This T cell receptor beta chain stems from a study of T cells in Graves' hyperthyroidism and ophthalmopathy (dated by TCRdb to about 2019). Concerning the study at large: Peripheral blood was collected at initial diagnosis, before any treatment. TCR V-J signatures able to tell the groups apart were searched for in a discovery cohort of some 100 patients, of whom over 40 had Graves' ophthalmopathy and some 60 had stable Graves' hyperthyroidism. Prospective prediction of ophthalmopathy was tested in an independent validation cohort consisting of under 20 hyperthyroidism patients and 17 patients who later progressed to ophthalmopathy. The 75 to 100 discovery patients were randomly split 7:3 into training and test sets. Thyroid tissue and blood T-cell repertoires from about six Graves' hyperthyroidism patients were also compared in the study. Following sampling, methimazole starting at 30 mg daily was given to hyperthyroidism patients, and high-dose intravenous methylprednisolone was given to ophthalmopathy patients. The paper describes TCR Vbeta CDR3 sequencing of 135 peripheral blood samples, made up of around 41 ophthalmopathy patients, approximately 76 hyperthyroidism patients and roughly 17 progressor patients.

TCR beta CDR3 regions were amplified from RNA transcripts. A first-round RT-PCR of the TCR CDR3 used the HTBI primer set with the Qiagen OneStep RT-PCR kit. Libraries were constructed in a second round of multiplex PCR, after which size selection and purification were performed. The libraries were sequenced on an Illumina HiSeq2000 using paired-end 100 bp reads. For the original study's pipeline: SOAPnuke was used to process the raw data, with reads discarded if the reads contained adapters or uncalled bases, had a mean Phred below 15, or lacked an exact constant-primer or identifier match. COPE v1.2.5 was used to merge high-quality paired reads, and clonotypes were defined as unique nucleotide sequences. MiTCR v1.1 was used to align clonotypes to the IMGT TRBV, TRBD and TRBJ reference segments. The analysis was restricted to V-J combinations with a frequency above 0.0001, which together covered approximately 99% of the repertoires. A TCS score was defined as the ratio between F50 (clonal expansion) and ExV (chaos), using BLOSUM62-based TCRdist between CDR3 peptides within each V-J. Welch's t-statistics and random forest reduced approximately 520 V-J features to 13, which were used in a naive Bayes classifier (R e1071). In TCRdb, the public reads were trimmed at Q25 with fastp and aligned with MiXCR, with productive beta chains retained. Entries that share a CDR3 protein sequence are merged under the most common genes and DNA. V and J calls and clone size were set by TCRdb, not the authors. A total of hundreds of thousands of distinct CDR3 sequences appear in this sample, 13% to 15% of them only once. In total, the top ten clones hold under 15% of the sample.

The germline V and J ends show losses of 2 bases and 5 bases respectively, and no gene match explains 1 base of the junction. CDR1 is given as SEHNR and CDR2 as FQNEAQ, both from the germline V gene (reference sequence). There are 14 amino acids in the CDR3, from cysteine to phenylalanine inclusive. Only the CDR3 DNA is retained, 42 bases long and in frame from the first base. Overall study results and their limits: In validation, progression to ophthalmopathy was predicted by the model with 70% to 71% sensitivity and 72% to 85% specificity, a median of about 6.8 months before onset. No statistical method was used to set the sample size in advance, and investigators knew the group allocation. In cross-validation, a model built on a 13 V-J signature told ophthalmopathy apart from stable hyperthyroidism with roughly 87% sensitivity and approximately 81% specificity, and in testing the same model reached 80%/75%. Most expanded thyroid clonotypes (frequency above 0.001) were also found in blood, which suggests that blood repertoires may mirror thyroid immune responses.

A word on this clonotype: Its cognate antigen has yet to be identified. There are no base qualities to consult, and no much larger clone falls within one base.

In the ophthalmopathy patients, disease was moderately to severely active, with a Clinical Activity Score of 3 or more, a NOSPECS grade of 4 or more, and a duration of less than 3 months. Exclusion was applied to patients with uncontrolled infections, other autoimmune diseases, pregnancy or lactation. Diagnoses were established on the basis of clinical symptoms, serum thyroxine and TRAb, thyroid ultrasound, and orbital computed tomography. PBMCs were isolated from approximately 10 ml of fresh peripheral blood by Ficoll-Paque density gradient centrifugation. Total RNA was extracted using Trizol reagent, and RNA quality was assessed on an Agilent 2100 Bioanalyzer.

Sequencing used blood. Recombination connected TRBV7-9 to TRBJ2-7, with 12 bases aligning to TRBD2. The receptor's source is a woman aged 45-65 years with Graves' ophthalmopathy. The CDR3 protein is CASSLRLAGDEQYF. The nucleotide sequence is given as TGTGCCAGCAGCTTACGACTAGCGGGAGACGAGCAGTACTTC.